Listed below are T cell receptor beta chains from one sample, sequenced in a study of patients and donors after allogeneic stem cell transplantation. TCRdb re-derived calls from the RT-PCR reads in MiXCR, one entry per CDR3 protein. The sample has some 960,000 distinct CDR3 sequences; more than 15% are singletons. Sequencing was performed on blood, either unsorted or a sorted T cell fraction (not recorded which). Source of these receptors: a human donor who was either an allogeneic HSCT recipient or a stem cell or donor lymphocyte infusion donor (not recorded which). It is not recorded whose cells these are; they may come from a transplant donor. Each CDR3 is given with its conserved first and last residue. The D gene is left open where the match is weak. The size entry is marked missing in some rows and otherwise reads once, few, many or a size class.

d_gene,v_gene,j_gene,abundance,CDR3nt,CDR3aa
.,TRBV12-3/TRBV12-4,TRBJ2-2,many,TGTGCCAGCAGCAAAGGACGGCGGTACACCGGGGAGCTGTTTTTT,CASSKGRRYTGELFF
.,TRBV7-2,TRBJ2-2,few,TGTGCCAGCAGCTTACAACCTAACACCGGGGAGCTGTTTTTT,CASSLQPNTGELFF
TRBD1,TRBV13,TRBJ1-4,few,TGTGCCAGCAGCGTCAGGGGGCAGGAAAAACTGTTTTTT,CASSVRGQEKLFF
TRBD1,TRBV6-1,TRBJ1-5,.,TGTGCCAGTCTGGACAGGGGGTATCAGCCCCAGCATTTT,CASLDRGYQPQHF
.,TRBV24-1,TRBJ1-2,.,TGTGCCACCAGTGACTTTACCGGGGGAAATGGCTACACCTTC,CATSDFTGGNGYTF
.,TRBV19,TRBJ1-1,many,TGTGCCAGTAGTATACAGGGGACTAACACTGAAGCTTTCTTT,CASSIQGTNTEAFF
.,TRBV21-1,TRBJ1-2,few,TGTGCCAGCAGCGGTCCAACTAGGGGTCCTAACTATGGCTACACCTTC,CASSGPTRGPNYGYTF
.,TRBV20-1,TRBJ2-3,few,TGCAGTGCTGGTCGATGGGGGAACTCAGATACGCAGTATTTT,CSAGRWGNSDTQYF
.,TRBV4-2,TRBJ2-4,few,TGTGCCAGCAGCCAAGGTAGCTCCATGGTCAAAAACATTCAGTACTTC,CASSQGSSMVKNIQYF
.,TRBV20-1,TRBJ1-5,.,TGCAGTGCTAGTCAAATTCAGGGTTCTTGGGTAACGTCCCAGCATTTT,CSASQIQGSWVTSQHF
.,TRBV20-1,TRBJ2-5,many,TGCAGTGCTTTAGGCGGGTACCAAGAGACCCAGTACTTC,CSALGGYQETQYF
.,TRBV15,TRBJ1-6,few,TGTGCCACCAGCAGAGATCCATGGAATTCACCCCTCCACTTT,CATSRDPWNSPLHF
TRBD1,TRBV7-2,TRBJ2-1,.,TGTGCCAGCAGTACCCGGGACAGGGGTACGTTTTACAATGAGCAGTTCTTC,CASSTRDRGTFYNEQFF
TRBD1,TRBV7-2,TRBJ2-1,few,TGTGCCAGCATTAGTAGGGGGCGGCCCAAAGTCAATGAGCAGTTCTTC,CASISRGRPKVNEQFF
TRBD1,TRBV3-1,TRBJ2-7,.,TGTGCCAGCAGCCGCCTCGGGACAGGACCCTCCTACGAGCAGTACTTC,CASSRLGTGPSYEQYF
TRBD1,TRBV5-1,TRBJ2-7,once,TGCGCCAGCAGCTTGGTGGACAGGGGCGCCGAGCAGTACTTC,CASSLVDRGAEQYF
.,TRBV9,TRBJ2-7,.,TGTGCCAGCAGCATTGACCAGTCCCAGGGTTCCGAGCAGTACTTC,CASSIDQSQGSEQYF
.,TRBV2,TRBJ2-1,.,TGTGCCAGCAGCGCGGGCAGGGGCAATGAGCAGTTCTTC,CASSAGRGNEQFF
.,TRBV11-1,TRBJ1-2,.,TGTGCCAGCAGCTTAGGGTACAGCTACACCTTC,CASSLGYSYTF
.,TRBV21-1,TRBJ2-7,.,TGTGCCAGCAATCGGCACCTCTACGAGCAGTACTTC,CASNRHLYEQYF
.,TRBV6-2/TRBV6-3,TRBJ1-1,.,TGTGCCAGCAGTTCCCCAGGGAGACCTGAAGCTTTCTTT,CASSSPGRPEAFF
.,TRBV2,TRBJ1-2,.,TGTGCCAGCAGTGGCGGGACTGGCTACACCTTC,CASSGGTGYTF
.,TRBV24-1,TRBJ2-1,few,TGTGCCACCAGTGTGTCCGGCCCCGAGCAGTTCTTC,CATSVSGPEQFF
.,TRBV9,TRBJ2-3,.,TGTGCCAGCAGCGTAAGTGGACAGCTCATTACAGATACGCAGTATTTT,CASSVSGQLITDTQYF
TRBD2,TRBV24-1,TRBJ2-3,.,TGTGCCACCAGTGATAGGTTTAGGCTAGCGGTTGAGGATACGCAGTATTTT,CATSDRFRLAVEDTQYF
TRBD2,TRBV24-1,TRBJ2-1,.,TGTGCCACCAGTGATGCTAGCGGGAGGGCCCTGAATGAGCAGTTCTTC,CATSDASGRALNEQFF
.,TRBV9,TRBJ2-5,few,TGTGCCAGCAGCGTAGAGGGCGGGATCTTGGAGACCCAGTACTTC,CASSVEGGILETQYF
TRBD1,TRBV30,TRBJ2-2,once,TGTGCCTGGAGTAGCGGGACAGGGGCCGGGGAGCTGTTTTTT,CAWSSGTGAGELFF